A single sample is the source of the 21 T cell receptor beta chains below, sequenced in a study of regulatory T cells in long-lasting Graves disease. Time point of the sample: newly diagnosed GD, antithyroid drugs for less than 3 months. Extracted RNA from PBMCs served as the source of the TCR library. For TCR beta, libraries came from iRepertoire HTBI primers and Arm-PCR of CDR3 regions. Each CDR3 protein gets one entry after TCRdb re-called the multiplex PCR reads with MiXCR. The sample yields some 220,000 distinct CDR3 sequences, roughly a fifth seen once. This same sample was also taken into another study, of T cells in Graves' hyperthyroidism and ophthalmopathy.

The sequenced sample was peripheral blood mononuclear cells (PBMCs), obtained at new diagnosis, from a patient treated with antithyroid drugs. The receptors stem from a woman in her 30s with Graves disease.

Details on this clonotype: This clone may be a read error of a much larger clone one base away. CDR3 coding DNA: TGCGCCAGCAGCTTGGACTGGGGGACTAGCGGGAATCAGGGGCGGTACTTC. As protein: CASSLDWGTSGNQGRYF. V and J are TRBV5-1 and TRBJ2-7, with 13 nucleotides matching TRBD2. The germline gives CDR1 SGHRS, CDR2 YFSETQ. This CDR3 is built from 17 residues. The V segment lost 0 bases and the J segment 12 bases; nucleotides outside the gene matches: 15.

As concerns this clonotype: Its ends do not fully match the called genes, so a read error is possible. The chain employs TRBV30 and TRBJ1-2; 7 bases map to TRBD1. Germline CDR1 is GTSNPN and CDR2 is SVGIG (reference sequence). The CDR3 is 12 amino acids. The DNA for the CDR3 is TGTGCCTGGAGTGTCGGGCAAGGGGGCTTCACCTTC. Its translation is CAWSVGQGGFTF.

The rearrangement joins TRBV6-5 to TRBJ2-7; 8 positions agree with TRBD2. CDR1 and CDR2 (germline): MNHEY, SVGAGI. Losses at the gene ends were 4 bases for V and 2 bases for J; bases not matched to a gene: 7. There are 15 residues in the CDR3. The CDR3 spells CASSWGDGGAYEQYF. CDR3 DNA sequence: TGTGCCAGCAGTTGGGGGGACGGGGGGGCCTACGAGCAGTACTTC.

This clonotype has at least ten counts. An end of the junction differs from the germline gene, which may be a read error. The chain uses TRBV2 and TRBJ2-5; D is possibly TRBD2 (7 bases). The CDR3 length is 15 residues. Looked up from germline, CDR1 is SNHLY and CDR2 is FYNNEI. Written as DNA, the CDR3 is TGTGCCAACAGTGAAGTCGGGGGGCTCCAAGAGACCCAGTACTTC. It translates to CANSEVGGLQETQYF.

This clonotype came up a few times. A far bigger clonotype differs at one base, so this is likely a read error. V and J are TRBV2 and TRBJ2-3; D might be TRBD1 or TRBD2, each matching 6 bases. The J call may be mistaken, given a closer DNA end match to TRBJ2-1. CDR1 is SNHLY and CDR2 is FYNNEI in the germline V gene. This CDR3 is 15 amino acids long. The CDR3: CASSGRAEGGKEQFF. The CDR3 DNA reads as TGTGCCAGCAGTGGGCGAGCGGAGGGGGGAAAAGAGCAGTTCTTC.

This clonotype appeared many times. This chain joins TRBV27 and TRBJ1-2, with a weak D call TRBD1 (5 bases). There are 13 residues in the CDR3. CDR1 and CDR2 from the germline V gene are MNHEY and SMNVEV (reference sequence). V shed 6 bases and J shed 2 bases, with 10 bases lying between them. Written as DNA, the CDR3 is TGTGCCAGCAGGTTGGACACAAACTATGGCTACACCTTC. It codes for CASRLDTNYGYTF.

The sample holds many counts of this clonotype. The rearrangement joins TRBV20-1 to TRBJ2-7; maybe TRBD2 (6 bases). Trimming stripped 3 bases from V and 7 bases from J, with 13 bases between. The CDR3 sequence is 12 residues long. Germline values: CDR1 DFQATT, CDR2 SNEGSKA (reference sequence). CDR3 sequence (DNA): TGCAGTGCTAGCGGGGCGGGGTGGGAGCAGTACTTC. Translation gives CSASGAGWEQYF.

This clonotype was detected ten times or more. The chain couples TRBV20-1 to TRBJ2-7, with TRBD2 matching 7 bases. The CDR3 loop spans 13 amino acids. Germline trimming cut 1 base from V and 3 bases from J; bases unmatched to any gene: 3. Germline V gives CDR1 DFQATT, CDR2 SNEGSKA (reference sequence). DNA for the CDR3: TGCAGTGCTAGAGGTGGGAGGGGCTACGAGCAGTACTTC. The encoded protein is CSARGGRGYEQYF.

The chain couples TRBV6-1 to TRBJ2-6; D may correspond to TRBD1 or TRBD2 (6 bases each). This CDR3 is 16 amino acids long. Trimming shortened V by 4 bases and J by 0 bases, and 10 bases separated the two germline ends. Per the germline V gene, CDR1 is MNHNS and CDR2 is SASEGT. The CDR3 nucleotides are TGTGCCAGCAGTGGCGGGACACCCTCTGGGGCCAACGTCCTGACTTTC. Amino acids: CASSGGTPSGANVLTF.

This clonotype was detected ten times or more. The chain employs TRBV12-3 or TRBV12-4 and TRBJ2-7; tentatively, D is TRBD1 (5 bases). V dropped 6 bases and J dropped 5 bases, with 8 bases sitting between them. The CDR3 is 11 amino acids. The CDR3 loop reads CASSPGHEQYF. CDR3 bases: TGTGCCAGCAGCCCAGGGCACGAGCAGTACTTC.

This clonotype was detected ten times or more. Written as DNA, the CDR3 is TGTGCCAGTACCTCTCAGGCGTCCTACAATGAGCAGTTCTTC. Translated, it gives CASTSQASYNEQFF. This chain connects TRBV19 to TRBJ2-1; D is unresolved. Between the trimmed V and J ends, which lost 7 bases and 1 base, there was a span of 11 bases. Germline loops: CDR1 LNHDA, CDR2 SQIVND (reference sequence). This CDR3 is built from 14 residues.

This clonotype was seen repeatedly, ten times or more. The gene calls are TRBV7-2 and TRBJ1-6, with 9 bases lining up with TRBD1. V shed 11 bases, J shed 7 bases, and the junction held 18 bases outside the gene matches. Per the germline V gene, CDR1 is SGHTA and CDR2 is FQGNSA. The CDR3 loop spans 17 amino acids. CDR3 amino acids: CASSSNVRDRVNSPLHF. The CDR3 DNA follows: TGTGCCTCCAGCTCGAACGTCCGGGACAGGGTAAATTCACCCCTCCACTTT.

This clonotype was counted many times. The chain links TRBV5-1 to TRBJ2-7; tentative D call: TRBD2 (6 bases). V lost 5 bases and J 4 bases, leaving 22 bases between the germline ends. In germline, CDR1 is SGHRS, CDR2 YFSETQ. The CDR3 sequence is 16 residues long. CDR3 bases: TGCGCCAGCAGTAGGACCGGGGAGGCCTACCAATACGAGCAGTACTTC. It specifies CASSRTGEAYQYEQYF.

This clonotype has ten or more counts. The chain couples TRBV12-3 or TRBV12-4 to TRBJ2-3; D may be TRBD1 (5 bases). The CDR3 is 13 amino acids. The V gene lost 3 bases and the J gene lost 3 bases, with 7 bases spanning the gap. The CDR3 loop reads CASSFQGTDTQYF. Here the CDR3 DNA reads TGTGCCAGCAGTTTTCAGGGTACAGATACGCAGTATTTT.

V is TRBV7-9 and J is TRBJ1-2; no definite D call. Trimming left V 5 bases short and J 2 bases short, with 18 bases between. CDR3 length: 16 amino acids. The V gene's germline CDR1 is SEHNR and CDR2 FQNEAQ (reference sequence). The CDR3 spells CASSRSVRLSNYGYTF. In DNA form, the CDR3 reads TGTGCCAGCAGCCGTTCTGTCAGGCTCTCGAACTATGGCTACACCTTC.

The sample holds many counts of this clonotype. This chain links TRBV2 with TRBJ1-6, with 8 bases fitting TRBD1. The CDR3 consists of 15 residues. CDR1 and CDR2 from the germline V gene are SNHLY and FYNNEI. Trimming took 10 bases from V and 7 from J; bases not matched to a gene: 12. Here the CDR3 reads CATAGGRQGNSPLHF. CDR3 sequence (DNA): TGTGCCACCGCCGGGGGGAGACAGGGGAATTCACCCCTCCACTTT.

This clonotype occurred many times. This chain links TRBV28 with TRBJ1-6; 8 bases align to TRBD1. The CDR3 consists of 14 residues. Per germline, CDR1 MDHEN and CDR2 SYDVKM. V was clipped by 4 bases and J by 10 bases; unmatched bases: 6. This chain's CDR3 is CASSSTGVVSPLHF. In nucleotides, the CDR3 is TGTGCCAGCAGTTCGACAGGGGTGGTGTCACCCCTCCACTTT.

In its sample, this clonotype was seen many times. V and J are TRBV19 and TRBJ1-1; 7 bases are shared with TRBD1. Trimming cost V 3 bases and J 1 base; bases outside gene matches: 11. Germline CDR1 LNHDA, CDR2 SQIVND (reference sequence). The CDR3 is 17 residues long. CDR3 loop: CASSIQGGLLSNTEAFF. CDR3 bases: TGTGCCAGTAGTATCCAGGGGGGCCTGCTATCGAACACTGAAGCTTTCTTT.

This clonotype came up many times. J is TRBJ2-1 and V is TRBV28; TRBD1 or TRBD2 may be the D gene (5 bases each). Trimming removed 3 bases at V and 0 bases at J, with 9 bases between. Germline V gene data show CDR1 as MDHEN and CDR2 as SYDVKM. The CDR3 sequence is 15 residues long. The CDR3 region is CASSFQGPSYNEQFF. The CDR3 DNA reads TGTGCCAGCAGTTTTCAGGGACCCTCCTACAATGAGCAGTTCTTC.

This clonotype was seen repeatedly, ten times or more. J is TRBJ1-4 and V is TRBV20-1; TRBD1 aligns across 9 bases. The CDR3 runs 14 residues. The J segment lost 8 bases and the V segment lost 6 bases, leaving 10 bases of the junction unmatched. The germline CDR1 and CDR2 sequences are DFQATT and SNEGSKA (reference sequence). This CDR3 reads CSAPDRGGEEKLFF. In DNA, the CDR3 is TGCAGTGCCCCGGACAGGGGCGGCGAGGAAAAACTGTTTTTT.

In the case of this clonotype: A much larger clone differs by one base, so this may be a read error. V usage is TRBV19 and J usage is TRBJ1-2; D not resolved. V shed 1 base and J shed 4 bases, with 10 bases lying between them. Germline values: CDR1 LNHDA, CDR2 SQIVND (reference sequence). The CDR3 consists of 14 residues. The CDR3 region is CASSIAEQSYGYTF. The CDR3 coding sequence is TGTGCCAGTAGTATAGCGGAACAGTCCTATGGCTACACCTTC.